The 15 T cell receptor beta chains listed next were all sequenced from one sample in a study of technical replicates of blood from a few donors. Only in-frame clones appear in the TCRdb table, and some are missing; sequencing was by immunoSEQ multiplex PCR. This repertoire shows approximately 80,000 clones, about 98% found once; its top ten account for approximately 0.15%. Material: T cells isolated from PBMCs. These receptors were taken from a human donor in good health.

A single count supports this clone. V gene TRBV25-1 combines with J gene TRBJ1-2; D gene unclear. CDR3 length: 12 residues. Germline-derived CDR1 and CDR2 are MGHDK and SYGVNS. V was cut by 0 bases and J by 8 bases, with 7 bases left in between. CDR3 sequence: CASSEYVGGYTF. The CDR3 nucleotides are TGTGCCAGCAGTGAATACGTGGGCGGCTACACCTTC.

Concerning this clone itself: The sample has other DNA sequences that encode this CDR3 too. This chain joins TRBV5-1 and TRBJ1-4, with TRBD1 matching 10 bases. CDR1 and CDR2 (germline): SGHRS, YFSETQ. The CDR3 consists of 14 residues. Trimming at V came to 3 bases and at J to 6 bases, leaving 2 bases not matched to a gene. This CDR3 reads CASSSGTGDEKLFF. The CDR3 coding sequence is TGCGCCAGCAGCTCAGGGACAGGGGATGAAAAACTGTTTTTT.

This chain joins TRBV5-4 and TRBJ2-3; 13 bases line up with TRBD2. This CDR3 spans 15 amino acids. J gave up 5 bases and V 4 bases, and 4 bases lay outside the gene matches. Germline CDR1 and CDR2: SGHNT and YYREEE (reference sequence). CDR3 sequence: CASSEGLAGLDTQYF. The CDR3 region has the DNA TGTGCCAGCAGCGAGGGACTAGCGGGACTAGATACGCAGTATTTT.

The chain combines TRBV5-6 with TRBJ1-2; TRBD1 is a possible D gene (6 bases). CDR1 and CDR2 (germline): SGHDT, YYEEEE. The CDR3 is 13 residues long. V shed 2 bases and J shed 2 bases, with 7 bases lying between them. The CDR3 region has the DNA TGTGCCAGCAGCTTTACAGGGAACTATGGCTACACCTTC. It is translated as CASSFTGNYGYTF.

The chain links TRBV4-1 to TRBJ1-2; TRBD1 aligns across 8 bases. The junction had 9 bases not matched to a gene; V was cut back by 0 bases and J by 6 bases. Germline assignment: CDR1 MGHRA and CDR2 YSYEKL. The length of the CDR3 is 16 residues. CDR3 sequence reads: CASSQEEDRDYHGYTF. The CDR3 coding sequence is TGCGCCAGCAGCCAAGAAGAGGACAGGGATTATCATGGCTACACCTTC.

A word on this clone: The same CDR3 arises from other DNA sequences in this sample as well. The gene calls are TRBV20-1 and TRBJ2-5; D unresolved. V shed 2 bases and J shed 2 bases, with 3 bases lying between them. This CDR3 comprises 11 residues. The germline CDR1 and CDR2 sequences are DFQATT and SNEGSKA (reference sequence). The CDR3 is CSARRQETQYF. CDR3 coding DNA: TGCAGTGCTAGACGTCAAGAGACCCAGTACTTC.

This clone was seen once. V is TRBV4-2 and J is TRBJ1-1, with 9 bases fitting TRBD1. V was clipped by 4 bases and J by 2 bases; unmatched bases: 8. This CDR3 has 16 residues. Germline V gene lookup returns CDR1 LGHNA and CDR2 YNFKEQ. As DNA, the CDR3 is TGTGCCAGCAGCCCCACGGACAGGGGACAAAACACTGAAGCTTTCTTT. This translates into CASSPTDRGQNTEAFF.

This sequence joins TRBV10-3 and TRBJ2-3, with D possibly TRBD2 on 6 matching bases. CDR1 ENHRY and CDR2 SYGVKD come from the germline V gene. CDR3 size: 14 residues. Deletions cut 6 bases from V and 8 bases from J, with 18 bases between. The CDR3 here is CAISSTGEEGTQYF. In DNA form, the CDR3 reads TGTGCCATCAGCTCAACGGGAGAGGAGGGTACGCAGTATTTT.

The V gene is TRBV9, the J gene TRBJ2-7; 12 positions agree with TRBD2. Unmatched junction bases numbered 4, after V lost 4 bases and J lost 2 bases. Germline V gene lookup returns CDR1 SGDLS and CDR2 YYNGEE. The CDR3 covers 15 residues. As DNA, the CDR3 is TGTGCCAGCAGCCCATGGACTAGCGGGACCTACGAGCAGTACTTC. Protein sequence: CASSPWTSGTYEQYF.

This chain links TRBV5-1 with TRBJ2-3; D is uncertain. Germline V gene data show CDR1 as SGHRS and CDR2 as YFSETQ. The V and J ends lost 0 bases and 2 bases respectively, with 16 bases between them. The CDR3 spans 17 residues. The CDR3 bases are TGCGCCAGCAGCTTGGATAGGAGACTGTACCACACAGATACGCAGTATTTT. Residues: CASSLDRRLYHTDTQYF.

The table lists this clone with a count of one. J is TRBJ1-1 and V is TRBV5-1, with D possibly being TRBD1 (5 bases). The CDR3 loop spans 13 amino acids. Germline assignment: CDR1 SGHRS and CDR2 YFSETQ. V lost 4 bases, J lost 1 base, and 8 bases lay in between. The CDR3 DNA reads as TGCGCCAGCAGCCCAACAGGGAACACTGAAGCTTTCTTT. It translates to CASSPTGNTEAFF. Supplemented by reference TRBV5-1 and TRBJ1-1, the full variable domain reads KAGVTQTPRYLIKTRGQQVTLSCSPISGHRSVSWYQQTPGQGLQFLFEYFSETQRNKGNFPGRFSGRQFSNSRSEMNVSTLELGDSALYLCASSPTGNTEAFFGQGTRLTVV.

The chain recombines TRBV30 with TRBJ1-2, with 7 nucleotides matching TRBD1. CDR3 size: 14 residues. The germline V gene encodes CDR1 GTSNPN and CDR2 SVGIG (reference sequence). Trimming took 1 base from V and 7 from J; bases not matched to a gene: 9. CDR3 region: CAWSAPTGAGGYTF. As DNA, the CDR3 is TGTGCCTGGAGTGCTCCCACAGGGGCGGGTGGCTACACCTTC.

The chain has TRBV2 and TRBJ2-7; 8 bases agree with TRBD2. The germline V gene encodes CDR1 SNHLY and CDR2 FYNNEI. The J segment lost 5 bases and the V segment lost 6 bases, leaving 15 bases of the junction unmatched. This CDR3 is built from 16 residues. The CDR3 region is CASRPHSSGREDEQYF. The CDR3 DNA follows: TGTGCCAGCAGACCCCACTCATCCGGGAGGGAGGACGAGCAGTACTTC.

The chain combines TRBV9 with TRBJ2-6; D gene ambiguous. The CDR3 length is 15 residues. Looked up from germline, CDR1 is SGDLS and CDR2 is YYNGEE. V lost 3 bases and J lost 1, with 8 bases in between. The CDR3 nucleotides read TGTGCCAGCAGCGCTTCTAAATCTGGGGCCAACGTCCTGACTTTC. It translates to CASSASKSGANVLTF.

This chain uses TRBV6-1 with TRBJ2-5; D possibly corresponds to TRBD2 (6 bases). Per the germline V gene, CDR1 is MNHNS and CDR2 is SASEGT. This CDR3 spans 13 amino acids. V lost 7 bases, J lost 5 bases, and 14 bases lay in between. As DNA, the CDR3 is TGTGCCAGCACACACACTCGGGGGGAGACCCAGTACTTC. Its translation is CASTHTRGETQYF.